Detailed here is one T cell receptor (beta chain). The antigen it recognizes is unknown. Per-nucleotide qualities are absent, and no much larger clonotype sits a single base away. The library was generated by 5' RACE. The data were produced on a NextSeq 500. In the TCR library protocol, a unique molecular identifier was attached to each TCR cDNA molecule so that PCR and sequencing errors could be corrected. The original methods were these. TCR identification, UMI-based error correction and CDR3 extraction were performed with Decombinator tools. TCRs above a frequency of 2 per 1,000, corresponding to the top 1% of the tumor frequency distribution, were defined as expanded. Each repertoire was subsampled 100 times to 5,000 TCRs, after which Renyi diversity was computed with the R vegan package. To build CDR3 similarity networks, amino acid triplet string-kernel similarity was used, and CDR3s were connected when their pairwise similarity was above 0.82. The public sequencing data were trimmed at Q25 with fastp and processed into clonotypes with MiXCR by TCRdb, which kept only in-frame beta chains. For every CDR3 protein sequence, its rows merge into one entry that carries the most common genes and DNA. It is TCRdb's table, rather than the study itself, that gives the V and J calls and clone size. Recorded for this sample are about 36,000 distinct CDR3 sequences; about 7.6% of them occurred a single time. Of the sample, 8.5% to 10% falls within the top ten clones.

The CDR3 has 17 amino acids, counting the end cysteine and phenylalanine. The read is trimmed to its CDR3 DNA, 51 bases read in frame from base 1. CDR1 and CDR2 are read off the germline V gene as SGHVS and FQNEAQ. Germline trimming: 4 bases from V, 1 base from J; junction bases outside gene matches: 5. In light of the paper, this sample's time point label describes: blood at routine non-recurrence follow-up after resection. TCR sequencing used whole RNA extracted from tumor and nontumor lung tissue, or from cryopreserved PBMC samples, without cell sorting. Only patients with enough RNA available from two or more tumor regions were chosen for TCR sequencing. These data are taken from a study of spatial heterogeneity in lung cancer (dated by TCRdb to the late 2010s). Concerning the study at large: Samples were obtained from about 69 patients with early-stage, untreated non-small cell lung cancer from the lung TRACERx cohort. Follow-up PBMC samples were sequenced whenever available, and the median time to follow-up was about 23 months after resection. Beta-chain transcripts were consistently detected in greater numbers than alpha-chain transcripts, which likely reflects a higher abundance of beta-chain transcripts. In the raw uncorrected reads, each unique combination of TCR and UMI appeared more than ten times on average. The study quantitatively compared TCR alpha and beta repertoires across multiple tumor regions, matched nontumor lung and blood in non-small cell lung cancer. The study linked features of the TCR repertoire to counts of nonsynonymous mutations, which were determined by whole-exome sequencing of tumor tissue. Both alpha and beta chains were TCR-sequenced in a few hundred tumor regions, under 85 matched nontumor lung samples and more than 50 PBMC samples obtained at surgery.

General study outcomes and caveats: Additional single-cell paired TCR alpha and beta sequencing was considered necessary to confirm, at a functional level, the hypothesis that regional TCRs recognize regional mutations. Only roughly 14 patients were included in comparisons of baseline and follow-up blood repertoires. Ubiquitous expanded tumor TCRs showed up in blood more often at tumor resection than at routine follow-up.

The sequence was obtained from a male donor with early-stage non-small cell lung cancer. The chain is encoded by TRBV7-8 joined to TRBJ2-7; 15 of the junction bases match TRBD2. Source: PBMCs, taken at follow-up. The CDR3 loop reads CASSSRTSGGESYEQYF. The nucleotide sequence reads TGTGCCAGCAGCTCCCGGACTAGCGGGGGGGAATCCTACGAGCAGTACTTC.